The 27 T cell receptor beta chains below come from one sample, sequenced in a study of T cells in Graves' hyperthyroidism and ophthalmopathy. Amplification targeted TCR beta CDR3 regions from RNA transcripts. When the TCR CDR3 underwent first-round RT-PCR, the HTBI primer set was used. TCRdb redid the calling of the multiplex PCR reads with MiXCR, one entry per CDR3 protein. The sample gives roughly 500,000 distinct CDR3 sequences, about 46% of which show up once; about two fifths is in the top ten. Sequenced material: peripheral blood or thyroid tissue (not recorded which). The receptors shown here come from an adult woman with Graves' disease, either hyperthyroidism or ophthalmopathy (not recorded which).

Remarks on this clonotype: Germline and junction disagree at one end, which may indicate a read error. V usage is TRBV10-3 and J usage is TRBJ1-1; possibly TRBD1 for D (6 bases). The germline V gene has CDR1 ENHRY and CDR2 SYGVKD. The CDR3 loop spans 11 amino acids. Here the CDR3 reads CAFTGITEAFF. CDR3 in DNA: TGCGCCTTCACAGGGATCACTGAAGCTTTCTTT.

As regards this clonotype: This likely comes from a read error, as the CDR3 has no conserved phenylalanine or tryptophan at its end. No DNA is shown, since the ends of the CDR3 on it are uncertain; the CDR3 is the one TCRdb lists. The J gene is TRBJ1-6, the V gene TRBV7-2. Including both end residues, the CDR3 is 9 amino acids long. Germline loops: CDR1 SGHTA, CDR2 FQGNSA. This chain's CDR3 is CASSLARNS.

This clonotype came up a few times. The genes are TRBV20-1 and TRBJ2-2; D might be TRBD2 (6 bases). Germline values: CDR1 DFQATT, CDR2 SNEGSKA (reference sequence). Trimming shortened V by 2 bases and J by 1 base, and 8 bases separated the two germline ends. This CDR3 has 14 residues. CDR3 DNA sequence: TGCAGTGCTAGATATAGCGGGAACACCGGGGAGCTGTTTTTT. It yields the protein CSARYSGNTGELFF.

There are many counts of this clonotype. J is TRBJ1-1 and V is TRBV4-1, with TRBD1 as a possible D gene (5 bases). Trimming removed 1 base at V and 3 bases at J, with 12 bases between. The V gene's germline CDR1 is MGHRA and CDR2 YSYEKL. This CDR3 is built from 15 residues. In DNA, the CDR3 is TGCGCCAGCAGCCAAGCCGATCAGGGTTACACTGAAGCTTTCTTT. It codes for CASSQADQGYTEAFF.

This clonotype appeared many times. The chain joins TRBV29-1 to TRBJ1-1; D is ambiguous. Trimming removed 6 bases at V and 5 bases at J, with 7 bases between. The CDR3 loop spans 10 amino acids. Germline V lookup: CDR1 SQVTM, CDR2 ANQGSEA. CDR3 amino acids: CSVRVTEAFF. CDR3 bases: TGCAGCGTGAGGGTAACTGAAGCTTTCTTT. The full variable domain, its missing parts supplied by reference TRBV29-1 and TRBJ1-1, is SAVISQKPSRDICQRGTSLTIQCQVDSQVTMMFWYRQQPGQSLTLIATANQGSEATYESGFVIDKFPISRPNLTFSTLTVSNMSPEDSSIYLCSVRVTEAFFGQGTRLTVV.

The chain employs TRBV11-2 and TRBJ2-5; D is possibly TRBD1 (5 bases). V was pared by 0 bases and J by 9 bases, with 8 bases between. Germline V gives CDR1 SGHAT, CDR2 FQNNGV. The CDR3 length is 12 residues. The CDR3 spells CASSLDRQPQYF. The CDR3 nucleotides read TGTGCCAGCAGCTTAGATCGACAGCCCCAGTACTTC.

Ten or more counts support this clonotype. The genes are TRBV28 and TRBJ2-5; possible D gene TRBD2, 6 bases. The length of the CDR3 is 12 residues. Trimming removed 7 bases from V and 5 bases from J, with 11 bases in between. The germline CDR1 and CDR2 sequences are MDHEN and SYDVKM. The CDR3 coding sequence is TGTGCCAGCACCAGACGGGAGGAGACCCAGTACTTC. This codes for CASTRREETQYF.

This sequence joins TRBV11-2 and TRBJ2-5; either TRBD1 or TRBD2 may supply D (5 bases each). V was pared by 6 bases and J by 9 bases, with 23 bases between. The CDR3 consists of 15 residues. Germline loops: CDR1 SGHAT, CDR2 FQNNGV. CDR3 loop: CASRQQDGPMEAQYF. In DNA form, the CDR3 reads TGTGCCAGCAGACAACAGGACGGACCTATGGAGGCCCAGTACTTC.

The chain is built from TRBV20-1 and TRBJ1-1; D is ambiguous. The germline CDR1 and CDR2 sequences are DFQATT and SNEGSKA (reference sequence). The length of the CDR3 is 14 residues. Trimming removed 1 base from V and 6 bases from J, with 15 bases in between. This chain's CDR3 is CSARGGDFGSEAFF. Here the CDR3 DNA reads TGCAGTGCTAGAGGAGGTGATTTTGGGTCTGAAGCTTTCTTT.

The V call is TRBV10-3, the J call TRBJ2-2, with TRBD1 matching over 9 bases. Losses at the gene ends were 9 bases for V and 7 bases for J; bases not matched to a gene: 9. CDR3 size: 14 residues. From germline, CDR1 is ENHRY and CDR2 SYGVKD. CDR3 coding DNA: TGTGCCATAAGGGACAGGGAGGACAGCGGGGAGCTGTTTTTT. Amino acids: CAIRDREDSGELFF.

J is TRBJ2-5 and V is TRBV5-1, with D perhaps TRBD1 (5 bases). Germline loops: CDR1 SGHRS, CDR2 YFSETQ. V lost 0 bases and J lost 4, with 7 bases in between. This CDR3 is 13 amino acids long. The CDR3 here is CASSLVQGETQYF. CDR3 nucleotides: TGCGCCAGCAGCTTGGTGCAGGGAGAGACCCAGTACTTC. The whole variable domain, filled in from reference TRBV5-1 and TRBJ2-5, reads KAGVTQTPRYLIKTRGQQVTLSCSPISGHRSVSWYQQTPGQGLQFLFEYFSETQRNKGNFPGRFSGRQFSNSRSEMNVSTLELGDSALYLCASSLVQGETQYFGPGTRLLVL.

The J gene is TRBJ2-7, the V gene TRBV7-8; 10 nucleotides agree with TRBD1. Germline CDR1 and CDR2: SGHVS and FQNEAQ. The V gene end was trimmed by 1 base and the J gene end by 2 bases; junction bases not matched to a gene: 11. CDR3 length: 18 residues. CDR3 sequence reads: CASSLGPLGQGITYEQYF. The CDR3 nucleotides are TGTGCCAGCAGCTTAGGTCCATTGGGACAGGGGATTACCTACGAGCAGTACTTC.

This clonotype was observed a few times. The chain recombines TRBV7-9 with TRBJ2-7, with TRBD1 identical over 7 bases. CDR1 and CDR2 from the germline V gene are SEHNR and FQNEAQ (reference sequence). This CDR3 region has 14 residues. Unmatched junction bases numbered 3, after V lost 3 bases and J lost 1 base. The CDR3 loop reads CASSFTTGSYEQYF. In DNA, the CDR3 is TGTGCCAGCAGCTTCACGACAGGGTCCTACGAGCAGTACTTC. Complete variable domain (other parts from reference TRBV7-9 and TRBJ2-7): DTGVSQNPRHKITKRGQNVTFRCDPISEHNRLYWYRQTLGQGPEFLTYFQNEAQLEKSRLLSDRFSAERPKGSFSTLEIQRTEQGDSAMYLCASSFTTGSYEQYFGPGTRLTVT.

Ten or more counts support this clonotype. The CDR3 DNA follows: TGTGCCAGTAGTAACGGGATGACAACTCTTTACTCTGGAAACACCATATATTTT. Translation: CASSNGMTTLYSGNTIYF. V usage is TRBV19 and J usage is TRBJ1-3; D is unresolved. The ends were cut back, 4 bases at V and 0 bases at J, with 19 bases in the middle. Germline CDR1 reads LNHDA; CDR2 reads SQIVND (reference sequence). This CDR3 is built from 18 residues.

There are a few counts of this clonotype. The V call is TRBV6-6, the J call TRBJ2-7; 7 nucleotides match TRBD2. CDR3 length: 15 amino acids. Germline CDR1 MNHNY, CDR2 SVGAGI (reference sequence). V gave up 0 bases and J gave up 2 bases; unmatched junction bases: 4. The CDR3 DNA reads as TGTGCCAGCAGTTACTCGAGGGCGGGGGCCTACGAGCAGTACTTC. Protein sequence: CASSYSRAGAYEQYF.

This clonotype was seen ten or more times. The rearrangement links TRBV15 to TRBJ2-7; D is perhaps TRBD1 or TRBD2 (6 bases each). The CDR3 contains 16 residues. Germline assignment: CDR1 LNHNV and CDR2 YYDKDF (reference sequence). Trimming cost V 0 bases and J 5 bases, with 17 bases left between them. The CDR3 loop reads CATSRDRGRDVDEQYF. The CDR3 nucleotides are TGTGCCACCAGCAGAGATCGGGGGCGGGACGTGGACGAGCAGTACTTC.

This clonotype has at least ten counts. The CDR3 DNA follows: TGTGCCAGCAGTACCCAGGGTTTCAACGAGCAGTACTTC. Protein sequence: CASSTQGFNEQYF. The chain employs TRBV6-5 and TRBJ2-7, with D possibly being TRBD1 (5 bases). Germline CDR1 and CDR2: MNHEY and SVGAGI. The CDR3 covers 13 residues. Trimming removed 5 bases at V and 5 bases at J, with 13 bases between.

This clonotype was picked up a small number of times. The V gene is TRBV29-1, the J gene TRBJ1-2; maybe TRBD1 (6 bases). CDR1 is SQVTM and CDR2 is ANQGSEA in the germline V gene. The CDR3 is 14 amino acids. Trimming shortened V by 3 bases and J by 0 bases, and 11 bases separated the two germline ends. The CDR3 region is CSVELTGPNYGYTF. CDR3 coding DNA: TGCAGCGTTGAGTTGACAGGCCCTAACTATGGCTACACCTTC.

This clonotype occurred many times. V and J are TRBV29-1 and TRBJ2-2; the D gene could be TRBD1 or TRBD2 (6 bases each). The V and J ends lost 5 bases and 2 bases respectively, with 12 bases between them. Germline lookup yields CDR1 SQVTM and CDR2 ANQGSEA. CDR3 length equals 14 residues. For the CDR3, the DNA is TGCAGCGTTCGGGGGCTAGCCAACACCGGGGAGCTGTTTTTT. It translates to CSVRGLANTGELFF.

This clonotype was observed at least ten times. The genes are TRBV20-1 and TRBJ2-6, with a tentative D call TRBD1 (5 bases). Trimming pared 4 bases from V and 1 base from J, leaving 11 bases between. The CDR3 sequence is 15 residues long. CDR1 is DFQATT and CDR2 is SNEGSKA in the germline V gene (reference sequence). CDR3 residues: CSATDGQSGANVLTF. The CDR3 DNA sequence: TGCAGTGCTACGGATGGACAATCTGGGGCCAACGTCCTGACTTTC.

Many counts were recorded for this clonotype. CDR3 DNA: TGTGCCACCAGTGCAGCGGGATTCCAAGAGACCCAGTACTTC. This gives the protein CATSAAGFQETQYF. This chain uses TRBV24-1 with TRBJ2-5, with 7 bases fitting TRBD2. CDR1 is KGHDR and CDR2 is SFDVKD in the germline V gene. V shed 5 bases, J shed 1 base, and the junction held 3 bases outside the gene matches. The CDR3 is 14 amino acids.

This chain uses TRBV25-1 with TRBJ1-1; possible D gene TRBD1, 6 bases. The germline gives CDR1 MGHDK, CDR2 SYGVNS. CDR3 length equals 13 residues. The CDR3 DNA reads TGTGCTAGCCCCCAGGGGTTGAACACTGAAGCTTTCTTT. Its protein is CASPQGLNTEAFF.

Only a few counts were recorded for this clonotype. The chain has TRBV20-1 and TRBJ1-2, with D maybe TRBD1 (6 bases). V lost 3 bases to trimming and J lost 6 bases, with 23 bases between them. The length of the CDR3 is 16 residues. Germline CDR1 DFQATT, CDR2 SNEGSKA (reference sequence). CDR3 loop: CSASSGDTSGDDGYTF. The CDR3 DNA follows: TGCAGTGCTAGTAGCGGGGACACTTCCGGGGACGATGGCTACACCTTC.

This clonotype has only a few counts. This chain uses TRBV5-6 with TRBJ2-2; possibly TRBD1 or TRBD2 for D (6 bases each). This CDR3 is built from 17 residues. V gave up 4 bases and J gave up 6 bases, with 22 bases separating them. Germline CDR1 reads SGHDT; CDR2 reads YYEEEE. CDR3 nucleotides: TGTGCCAGCAGCCGACGGACCGGGGGCACGCGGGCCGGGGAGCTGTTTTTT. It specifies CASSRRTGGTRAGELFF.

The rearrangement joins TRBV9 to TRBJ1-2; 7 nucleotides line up with TRBD1. Germline CDR1 and CDR2: SGDLS and YYNGEE. J lost 0 bases, V lost 0 bases, and 2 bases had no gene match. This CDR3 is 15 amino acids long. The CDR3 DNA sequence: TGTGCCAGCAGCGTAGGGGACAGTCCTAACTATGGCTACACCTTC. Translation: CASSVGDSPNYGYTF.

The rearrangement joins TRBV7-3 to TRBJ1-6; 10 bases map to TRBD1. Trimming at V came to 4 bases and at J to 6 bases, leaving 3 bases not matched to a gene. Germline V gene lookup returns CDR1 SGHTA and CDR2 FQGTGA. This CDR3 is 15 amino acids long. The CDR3 region has the DNA TGTGCCAGCAGCTCCTGGGACAGGGGTAATTCACCCCTCCACTTT. Translating gives CASSSWDRGNSPLHF.

The CDR3 is CASSLNTGGLNQPQHF. The CDR3 region has the DNA TGTGCCAGCAGCTTAAATACAGGGGGCCTCAATCAGCCCCAGCATTTT. V usage is TRBV7-2 and J usage is TRBJ1-5; 9 bases are a match to TRBD1. Germline-derived CDR1 and CDR2 are SGHTA and FQGNSA. V lost 2 bases to trimming and J lost 3 bases; unmatched junction nucleotides: 5. This CDR3 has 16 amino acids.